The text below deals with one T cell receptor (beta chain). Antigen specificity is unknown. At one boundary the junction diverges from the germline segment, which might be a read error. The authors made TCR beta cDNA from 500 ng total RNA with a constant-region primer. Amplification in three nested multiplex PCR rounds with slightly modified ARM-PCR gave rise to TCR beta libraries. The two initial PCR rounds, around 10 cycles each, used TRBV1-TRBV30 forward and C-beta reverse primers. Using its own MiXCR run on the multiplex PCR reads, TCRdb lists one record per CDR3 protein. Of 150,000 to 200,000 distinct CDR3 sequences listed, roughly 80% are singletons. Total RNA and DNA came together from around 20-30 mg of bulk tissue without cell sorting. The CDR3 extends over 14 amino acids. Germline CDR1 is SGHDT and CDR2 is YYEEEE. The entry originates in a study of tumor-infiltrating lymphocytes in primary liver carcinoma.

Study-wide results and caveats: Top-250-clone fractions were significantly higher in tumors than in blood (p = 0.039).

Sequencing was carried out using tumor tissue from primary liver carcinoma. The chain uses TRBV5-6 and TRBJ1-3; D possibly corresponds to TRBD1 (6 bases). The source is a man aged 35-49 years with primary liver carcinoma and hepatitis B virus infection. The CDR3 spells CASSFRGAGSTIYF. In DNA form, the CDR3 reads TGTGCGAGCAGCTTCAGGGGCGCTGGAAGCACCATATATTTT.